These 26 T cell receptor beta chains were all obtained from the same sample, sequenced in a study of OX40 agonist ivuxolimab in advanced cancers. Receptors were amplified or captured by the immunoSEQ multiplex PCR assay. Drawn from immuneACCESS, this table holds only the in-frame rearrangements with V and J called that TCRdb kept. Clones are partly lost; checked studies trace under half to an unresolved V gene and leave the rest unexplained. This sample is represented by 10,000 to 15,000 clones; around 70% of them were singletons. The ten largest account for 35% to 45% of the sample. The material sequenced was CD4+ or CD8+ T cells sorted from blood, taken in a trial of the OX40 agonist ivuxolimab. These receptors were collected from an adult with an advanced solid tumor such as melanoma, head and neck, liver or kidney cancer.

This clone was detected only a few times. This rearrangement joins TRBV6-1 to TRBJ1-5, with D unclear. This CDR3 is built from 14 residues. Per germline, CDR1 MNHNS and CDR2 SASEGT. Trimming removed 2 bases from V and 5 bases from J, with 10 bases in between. In DNA, the CDR3 is TGTGCCAGCAGTGAAAACAGCCCGCATCAGCCCCAGCATTTT. Its protein is CASSENSPHQPQHF.

The chain couples TRBV6-1 to TRBJ2-4, with D uncertain. CDR3 length: 15 residues. The germline V gene has CDR1 MNHNS and CDR2 SASEGT. The ends were cut back, 2 bases at V and 4 bases at J, with 12 bases in the middle. The CDR3 coding sequence is TGTGCCAGCAGTGAATGGGGTTTTGGTAAAAACATTCAGTACTTC. The encoded protein is CASSEWGFGKNIQYF.

V gene TRBV7-9 combines with J gene TRBJ1-5, with unresolved D. This CDR3 spans 13 amino acids. Trimming took 4 bases from V and 5 from J, leaving 9 bases between them. Germline V CDR1 and CDR2: SEHNR, FQNEAQ (reference sequence). The CDR3 nucleotides read TGTGCCAGCAGCTCGGGCAGAGATCAGCCCCAGCATTTT. Protein product: CASSSGRDQPQHF.

This clone was recorded only once. The chain recombines TRBV9 with TRBJ2-1, with D maybe TRBD2 (6 bases). There are 15 residues in the CDR3. Germline CDR1 SGDLS, CDR2 YYNGEE. The V end lost 2 bases, the J end lost 2 bases, and 11 bases lay between the germline ends. This chain's CDR3 is CASSVDGLPYNEQFF. In nucleotides, the CDR3 is TGTGCCAGCAGCGTTGACGGACTACCCTACAATGAGCAGTTCTTC.

The chain recombines TRBV5-6 with TRBJ2-7; no firm D call. Germline values: CDR1 SGHDT, CDR2 YYEEEE. This CDR3 spans 13 amino acids. V dropped 5 bases and J dropped 5 bases, with 14 bases sitting between them. The CDR3 spells CASSSGSFDEQYF. CDR3 nucleotide sequence: TGTGCCAGCAGTTCCGGATCCTTTGACGAGCAGTACTTC.

The V call is TRBV2, the J call TRBJ2-2; either TRBD1 or TRBD2 may fit D (5 bases each). V was shortened by 7 bases and J by 2 bases, with 11 bases between the two germline ends. The CDR3 is made up of 14 amino acids. Germline V gene data show CDR1 as SNHLY and CDR2 as FYNNEI. The CDR3 sequence: CASTRDPNTGELFF. The CDR3 region has the DNA TGTGCCAGCACCAGGGACCCTAACACCGGGGAGCTGTTTTTT.

V and J are TRBV28 and TRBJ2-3; TRBD1 is a possible D gene (5 bases). V was shortened by 4 bases and J by 4 bases, with 15 bases between the two germline ends. Germline loops: CDR1 MDHEN, CDR2 SYDVKM. This CDR3 has 15 amino acids. Written as DNA, the CDR3 is TGTGCCAGCAGTTCCCGGCAGGGTGAAGCAGATACGCAGTATTTT. Protein sequence: CASSSRQGEADTQYF.

This rearrangement joins TRBV19 to TRBJ2-2; tentative D call: TRBD1 (5 bases). CDR1 is LNHDA and CDR2 is SQIVND in the germline V gene (reference sequence). The CDR3 is 16 amino acids. V lost 3 bases and J 4 bases, leaving 15 bases between the germline ends. CDR3 DNA sequence: TGTGCCAGTAGTATTGGCATAGGGGTGGGCACCGGGGAGCTGTTTTTT. Translated, it gives CASSIGIGVGTGELFF.

The chain is built from TRBV13 and TRBJ1-5, with D hard to call. This CDR3 contains 12 residues. V gave up 5 bases and J gave up 9 bases, with 11 bases separating them. The germline V gene encodes CDR1 PRHDT and CDR2 FYEKMQ (reference sequence). The CDR3, as DNA: TGTGCCAGCAGCGCGGCCCCGGGGCCCCAGCATTTT. Encoded protein: CASSAAPGPQHF.

This clone was seen a handful of times. V gene TRBV14 combines with J gene TRBJ2-7; TRBD1 matches at 7 bases. This CDR3 is built from 12 residues. The junction had 4 bases not matched to a gene; V was cut back by 4 bases and J by 7 bases. Germline loops: CDR1 SGHDN, CDR2 FVKESK. CDR3 coding DNA: TGTGCCAGCAGCCCGACAGGGTTTGAGCAGTACTTC. This translates into CASSPTGFEQYF. The complete variable domain, with remaining parts taken from reference TRBV14 and TRBJ2-7, reads EAGVTQFPSHSVIEKGQTVTLRCDPISGHDNLYWYRRVMGKEIKFLLHFVKESKQDESGMPNNRFLAERTGGTYSTLKVQPAELEDSGVYFCASSPTGFEQYFGPGTRLTVT.

V gene TRBV25-1 combines with J gene TRBJ1-5; 7 nucleotides agree with TRBD1. The ends lost 5 bases at V and 2 bases at J; junction bases unmatched: 6. The CDR3 is 15 residues long. The germline V gene has CDR1 MGHDK and CDR2 SYGVNS. This CDR3 is CASSFPGGGNQPQHF. The DNA of the CDR3 is TGTGCCAGCAGTTTTCCAGGGGGGGGCAATCAGCCCCAGCATTTT. The complete variable domain, with remaining parts taken from reference TRBV25-1 and TRBJ1-5, reads EADIYQTPRYLVIGTGKKITLECSQTMGHDKMYWYQQDPGMELHLIHYSYGVNSTEKGDLSSESTVSRIRTEHFPLTLESARPSHTSQYLCASSFPGGGNQPQHFGDGTRLSIL.

The chain employs TRBV5-1 and TRBJ2-1, with D possibly called TRBD1 or TRBD2 (5 bases each). This CDR3 has 14 residues. Per germline, CDR1 SGHRS and CDR2 YFSETQ. V gave up 4 bases and J gave up 8 bases, with 16 bases separating them. The CDR3 reads CASSIGPRGDEQFF. The CDR3, as DNA: TGCGCCAGCAGCATAGGCCCTCGAGGGGATGAGCAGTTCTTC.

The chain links TRBV27 to TRBJ2-1, with D tentatively TRBD1 (6 bases). Germline V gene sequence: CDR1 MNHEY, CDR2 SMNVEV (reference sequence). The CDR3 covers 13 residues. Trimming pared 3 bases from V and 5 bases from J, leaving 8 bases between. DNA of the CDR3: TGTGCCAGCAGTTTCACAGGGAACAATGAGCAGTTCTTC. Its translation: CASSFTGNNEQFF.

Concerning this clone: At one end the junction does not follow the germline gene, possibly because of a read error. This sample also contains other DNA sequences that code for the same CDR3. V gene TRBV5-3 combines with J gene TRBJ1-1; D call uncertain. TRBV5-3 is annotated as an ORF whose role is uncertain. CDR3 length: 13 residues. This chain's CDR3 is CASSFPQNTEAFF. CDR3 in DNA: TGTGCCAGCAGCTTCCCCCAGAACACTGAAGCTTTCTTT.

In its sample, this clone was seen once. V and J are TRBV28 and TRBJ2-1, with D possibly matching TRBD1 (6 bases). V lost 7 bases and J 3 bases, leaving 10 bases between the germline ends. In germline, CDR1 is MDHEN, CDR2 SYDVKM. The CDR3 runs to 13 residues. CDR3 nucleotide sequence: TGTGCCAGCACCCGGGACAACTACAATGAGCAGTTCTTC. This encodes CASTRDNYNEQFF.

The rearrangement links TRBV11-1 to TRBJ1-1, with D hard to call. CDR1 is SGHAT, CDR2 FQDESV, per germline (reference sequence). This CDR3 has 15 amino acids. Between the trimmed V and J ends, which lost 1 base and 5 bases, there was a span of 14 bases. In DNA, the CDR3 is TGTGCCAGCAGCTTAGGAGCTACTATGTGGACTGAAGCTTTCTTT. Encoded protein: CASSLGATMWTEAFF.

This clone has more than one count but fewer than ten. The chain is built from TRBV5-1 and TRBJ2-7, with D maybe TRBD1 (7 bases). Germline V gene data show CDR1 as SGHRS and CDR2 as YFSETQ. Deletions cut 3 bases from V and 3 bases from J, with 16 bases between. The CDR3 sequence is 15 residues long. The CDR3 DNA sequence: TGCGCCAGCAGCTCAGCAGGGGGACTTTTCTACGAGCAGTACTTC. Translating it yields CASSSAGGLFYEQYF.

V is TRBV28 and J is TRBJ1-2; no firm D call. Trimming shortened V by 3 bases and J by 0 bases, and 8 bases separated the two germline ends. The CDR3 has 14 residues. The germline V gene encodes CDR1 MDHEN and CDR2 SYDVKM. CDR3 sequence (DNA): TGTGCCAGCAGTTTCGAACGGGCTAACTATGGCTACACCTTC. It specifies CASSFERANYGYTF.

This clone was counted once. The chain carries TRBV5-1 and TRBJ2-5; D is possibly TRBD1 or TRBD2 (5 bases each). V was shortened by 3 bases and J by 5 bases, with 14 bases between the two germline ends. From germline, CDR1 is SGHRS and CDR2 YFSETQ. This CDR3 is built from 14 residues. For the CDR3, the DNA is TGCGCCAGCAGCTGGGACGGTCGGTGGGAGACCCAGTACTTC. This codes for CASSWDGRWETQYF.

This clone was counted a single time. The V and J genes are TRBV4-1 and TRBJ2-7, with 8 bases aligning to TRBD1. J was trimmed by 3 bases and V by 2 bases; bases with no gene match: 3. CDR3 length equals 14 residues. Germline-derived CDR1 and CDR2 are MGHRA and YSYEKL. The CDR3 DNA reads TGCGCCAGCAGCCAACCCGGACAGGGCTACGAGCAGTACTTC. Its translation: CASSQPGQGYEQYF.

This chain links TRBV5-4 with TRBJ1-5; D gene ambiguous. V lost 3 bases and J 0 bases, leaving 19 bases between the germline ends. This CDR3 is built from 18 residues. Germline values: CDR1 SGHNT, CDR2 YYREEE (reference sequence). CDR3 amino acids: CASSSSDGSPYSNQPQHF. In nucleotides, the CDR3 is TGTGCCAGCAGCTCTTCTGACGGGTCGCCATATAGCAATCAGCCCCAGCATTTT.

V and J are TRBV28 and TRBJ1-5; D ambiguous. Trimming pared 0 bases from V and 0 bases from J, leaving 12 bases between. This CDR3 spans 17 amino acids. Germline lookup yields CDR1 MDHEN and CDR2 SYDVKM. The CDR3 protein is CASSLWGRQYSNQPQHF. CDR3 sequence (DNA): TGTGCCAGCAGTTTATGGGGCAGGCAATATAGCAATCAGCCCCAGCATTTT. The complete variable domain, with remaining parts taken from reference TRBV28 and TRBJ1-5, reads DVKVTQSSRYLVKRTGEKVFLECVQDMDHENMFWYRQDPGLGLRLIYFSYDVKMKEKGDIPEGYSVSREKKERFSLILESASTNQTSMYLCASSLWGRQYSNQPQHFGDGTRLSIL.

This chain uses TRBV13 with TRBJ2-3; 11 positions match TRBD2. The CDR3 is 14 residues long. Trimming removed 8 bases from V and 3 bases from J; junction bases left unmatched: 4. CDR1 and CDR2 (germline): PRHDT, FYEKMQ (reference sequence). The CDR3 region has the DNA TGTGCCAGCGCCCCTAGCGGGAGGACAGATACGCAGTATTTT. Translating gives CASAPSGRTDTQYF.

This sequence joins TRBV13 and TRBJ2-1; 15 nucleotides line up with TRBD2. The V gene's germline CDR1 is PRHDT and CDR2 FYEKMQ (reference sequence). This CDR3 comprises 15 residues. V lost 1 base, J lost 12 bases, and 4 bases stayed unmatched. The CDR3 DNA reads TGTGCCAGCAGCTTAGCTGGGACTAGCGGGAGGCTGCAGTTCTTC. Translating gives CASSLAGTSGRLQFF.

This sequence joins TRBV2 and TRBJ2-2, with D maybe TRBD2 (5 bases). The CDR3 consists of 14 residues. The germline CDR1 and CDR2 sequences are SNHLY and FYNNEI. V lost 6 bases and J lost 3, with 11 bases in between. CDR3 nucleotide sequence: TGTGCCAGCAGGGATCTAGCTGACACCGGGGAGCTGTTTTTT. This sequence encodes CASRDLADTGELFF.

This clone came up once. The rearrangement joins TRBV5-4 to TRBJ2-5, with a possible D match to TRBD1 (6 bases). Trimming removed 6 bases from V and 0 bases from J, with 12 bases in between. Germline CDR1 reads SGHNT; CDR2 reads YYREEE (reference sequence). The CDR3 contains 14 residues. CDR3 DNA sequence: TGTGCCAGCAACAAGGGACACGACCAAGAGACCCAGTACTTC. Its protein is CASNKGHDQETQYF.